Sequencing of this T cell receptor (beta chain) was carried out in a study of beta chain features in type 1 diabetes. Study results and limitations: Moderate yet significant TCRB CDR3 shortening was seen in Type 1 diabetes patients in all four CD4+ subsets.

A word on this clone: Its antigen is currently unknown.

Purities in excess of 95% were seen in all sorted populations. Germline V lookup: CDR1 MNHEY, CDR2 SVGAGI. V trimming: 4 bases; J trimming: 1 base; junction bases outside the gene matches: 4. The CDR3 totals 15 residues. Since all of the isolated RNA was reverse transcribed, expressed TCRB transcripts were what got sequenced. Method: immunoSEQ multiplex PCR; TCRdb's copy keeps in-frame clones and lacks some. The sample includes more than 550,000 clones, about 14% of them seen just once. The specimen sequenced was naive CD4+ T cells from blood. The genes are TRBV6-5 and TRBJ2-7, with 10 positions matching TRBD2. This TCR was recovered from a young man with type 1 diabetes. The CDR3 sequence: CASSSLAGVSYEQYF. For the CDR3, the DNA is TGTGCCAGCAGTTCGCTAGCGGGAGTATCCTACGAGCAGTACTTC.